This TCR beta chain was observed in a study of blood T cell repertoires in COVID-19. Turning to the study itself: Acute and convalescent COVID-19 specimens originated in the United States, Italy and Spain.

This clone was observed a few times. CDR1 and CDR2 from the germline V gene are SGHNT and YYREEE (reference sequence). The CDR3 consists of 15 residues. V lost 4 bases, J lost 9 bases, and 22 bases lay in between. Methods used by the authors: It was from reference gene primer amplification that nucleated cell counts were estimated. Only in-frame clones appear in the TCRdb table, and some are missing; sequencing was by immunoSEQ multiplex PCR. That table gives V, J and clone size, and the DNA gave D and trimming. The repertoire includes approximately 93,000 clones, over 65% of them detected once, and approximately 4.1% sits in the top ten.

The sample consisted of peripheral blood. The clonotype comes from a man aged 65 to 79 with COVID-19, enrolled during active disease. The chain has TRBV5-4 and TRBJ1-2, with D tentatively TRBD1 (6 bases). CDR3 sequence: CASSPRGAGMLRYTF. Written as DNA, the CDR3 is TGTGCCAGCAGCCCACGGGGGGCAGGAATGCTACGCTACACCTTC.